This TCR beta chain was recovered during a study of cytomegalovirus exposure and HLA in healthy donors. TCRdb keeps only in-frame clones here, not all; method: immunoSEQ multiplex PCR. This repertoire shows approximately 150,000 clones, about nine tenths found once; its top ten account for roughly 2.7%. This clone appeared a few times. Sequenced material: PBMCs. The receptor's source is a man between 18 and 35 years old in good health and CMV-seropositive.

CDR3: CASSSGQFYGYTF. CDR3 bases: TGTGCCAGCAGTTCAGGACAGTTCTATGGCTACACCTTC. This sequence joins TRBV27 and TRBJ1-2; D may be TRBD1 (6 bases). CDR3 size: 13 residues. The V end lost 4 bases, the J end lost 4 bases, and 10 bases lay between the germline ends. Germline loops: CDR1 MNHEY, CDR2 SMNVEV (reference sequence).